This T cell receptor beta chain was profiled in a study of T cell responses to AZD1222 COVID-19 vaccine. About the study: Pooling was applied to second doses at about 4 or about 12 weeks.

This table comes from immunoSEQ multiplex PCR, and its TCRdb copy is limited to in-frame clones, with some not included. The data contain about 150,000 clones, roughly 90% of them seen just once; the ten biggest clones take up under 20%. The CDR3 covers 15 residues. Per the germline V gene, CDR1 is SEHNR and CDR2 is FQNEAQ (reference sequence). V lost 6 bases and J lost 6; bases outside the gene matches: 9. The sample in question was peripheral blood, obtained on day 0 of AZD1222 vaccination. The clonotype originates from an adult in good health. V usage is TRBV7-9 and J usage is TRBJ2-3, with 10 bases fitting TRBD2. CDR3 sequence reads: CASRSSSGSPDTQYF. The CDR3 nucleotides are TGTGCCAGCAGGTCCTCTAGCGGGAGTCCGGATACGCAGTATTTT.